A single sample gave rise to the 26 T cell receptor beta chains below, sequenced in a study of T cell repertoires in cytomegalovirus infection (dated by TCRdb to about 2019). The listed sequencing device is Illumina HiSeq 1500. TCRdb reworked the public reads: Q25 trimming with fastp, MiXCR clone assembly, productive beta chains retained. Here each entry gathers all rows of one CDR3 protein and keeps the most common genes and DNA. Here the sample has under 300,000 distinct CDR3 sequences; around 12% occur a single time. Clones ranked in the top ten supply under 2% of the sample. Sequencing was carried out using PBMCs. These receptors all stem from a human donor in good health (CMV status not recorded). Some clones in this sample may be carry-over from other donors' samples.

This clonotype was counted at least ten times. V gene TRBV19 combines with J gene TRBJ2-7; 8 nucleotides match TRBD1. This CDR3 comprises 14 residues. Per the germline V gene, CDR1 is LNHDA and CDR2 is SQIVND (reference sequence). Germline trimming cut 5 bases from V and 3 bases from J; bases unmatched to any gene: 6. CDR3 coding DNA: TGTGCCAGTAGTTTTGGACAGGGCAGCTACGAGCAGTACTTC. This codes for CASSFGQGSYEQYF.

This clonotype was counted many times. The chain carries TRBV7-3 and TRBJ2-7; 9 bases are a match to TRBD1. This CDR3 comprises 13 residues. Germline values: CDR1 SGHTA, CDR2 FQGTGA. J gave up 4 bases and V 4 bases, and 2 bases lay outside the gene matches. The CDR3 protein is CASSSGTGYEQYF. Written as DNA, the CDR3 is TGTGCCAGCAGCTCCGGGACAGGGTACGAGCAGTACTTC. The variable domain in full, with the rest retrieved from reference TRBV7-3 and TRBJ2-7, is GAGVSQTPSNKVTEKGKYVELRCDPISGHTALYWYRQSLGQGPEFLIYFQGTGAADDSGLPNDRFFAVRPEGSVSTLKIQRTERGDSAVYLCASSSGTGYEQYFGPGTRLTVT.

This clonotype was seen at least ten times. This rearrangement joins TRBV6-5 to TRBJ2-3, with D perhaps TRBD2 (5 bases). The CDR3 is made up of 13 amino acids. CDR1 and CDR2 from the germline V gene are MNHEY and SVGAGI. V dropped 11 bases and J dropped 5 bases, with 17 bases sitting between them. CDR3 nucleotide sequence: TGTGCCGCCCGCCGGGGTAAAGGAGATACGCAGTATTTT. Protein sequence: CAARRGKGDTQYF.

This clonotype was counted ten times or more. V gene TRBV7-9 combines with J gene TRBJ2-3; D perhaps matches TRBD2 (5 bases). Germline CDR1 and CDR2: SEHNR and FQNEAQ (reference sequence). V lost 2 bases and J 8 bases, leaving 8 bases between the germline ends. The CDR3 sequence is 12 residues long. The CDR3 loop reads CASSLIGGTQYF. Here the CDR3 DNA reads TGTGCCAGCAGCTTAATAGGAGGTACGCAGTATTTT.

This clonotype was detected only a few times. The gene calls are TRBV28 and TRBJ2-5; maybe TRBD2 (5 bases). Germline V lookup: CDR1 MDHEN, CDR2 SYDVKM. V gave up 1 base and J gave up 9 bases, with 12 bases separating them. The CDR3 has 13 amino acids. In DNA, the CDR3 is TGTGCCAGCAGTTTATCCTATCCGCGGGCCCAGTACTTC. Translated, it gives CASSLSYPRAQYF.

This clonotype was observed a few times. V is TRBV29-1 and J is TRBJ2-1, with D hard to call. The V end was cut by 5 bases, the J end by 8 bases, with 16 bases between. CDR3 size: 13 residues. Germline CDR1 is SQVTM and CDR2 is ANQGSEA. The CDR3 sequence is CSVRAAVSDEQFF. The DNA of the CDR3 is TGCAGCGTTAGGGCAGCCGTGAGCGATGAGCAGTTCTTC.

V usage is TRBV5-1 and J usage is TRBJ2-5; D possibly corresponds to TRBD2 (5 bases). Germline lookup yields CDR1 SGHRS and CDR2 YFSETQ. V was pared by 6 bases and J by 5 bases, with 14 bases between. This CDR3 spans 13 amino acids. The CDR3 DNA reads as TGCGCCAGCACCGGGGAAAACCGGGAGACCCAGTACTTC. Encoded protein: CASTGENRETQYF.

This clonotype came up many times. The chain employs TRBV7-3 and TRBJ2-1; 10 bases map to TRBD2. J lost 5 bases, V lost 4 bases, and 11 bases had no gene match. Germline V gives CDR1 SGHTA, CDR2 FQGTGA. CDR3 length: 17 amino acids. Here the CDR3 reads CASSSPLAGAMNNEQFF. The DNA of the CDR3 is TGTGCCAGCAGCTCACCGCTAGCGGGAGCGATGAACAATGAGCAGTTCTTC.

This clonotype was seen repeatedly, ten times or more. This sequence joins TRBV7-9 and TRBJ1-4; no reliable D call. The CDR3 runs to 16 residues. Germline V gene sequence: CDR1 SEHNR, CDR2 FQNEAQ (reference sequence). The V gene lost 5 bases and the J gene lost 0 bases, with 13 bases spanning the gap. The CDR3 loop is CASSPEFGPTNEKLFF. The CDR3 DNA is TGTGCCAGCAGCCCCGAGTTCGGCCCAACTAATGAAAAACTGTTTTTT. Variable domain in full (rest from reference TRBV7-9 and TRBJ1-4): DTGVSQNPRHKITKRGQNVTFRCDPISEHNRLYWYRQTLGQGPEFLTYFQNEAQLEKSRLLSDRFSAERPKGSFSTLEIQRTEQGDSAMYLCASSPEFGPTNEKLFFGSGTQLSVL.

This clonotype was recorded at least ten times. This chain uses TRBV12-3 or TRBV12-4 with TRBJ1-4; D not resolved. The V and J ends lost 5 bases and 0 bases respectively, with 10 bases between them. There are 15 residues in the CDR3. CDR3 protein: CASSTDGATNEKLFF. The CDR3 region has the DNA TGTGCCAGCAGTACGGACGGTGCAACTAATGAAAAACTGTTTTTT.

This clonotype appeared many times. The chain has TRBV7-2 and TRBJ1-1; 8 bases match TRBD1. The CDR3 extends over 14 amino acids. J gave up 7 bases and V 4 bases, and 8 bases lay outside the gene matches. Germline lookup yields CDR1 SGHTA and CDR2 FQGNSA. CDR3 loop: CASSSPDRAGEAFF. CDR3 bases: TGTGCCAGCAGCTCCCCGGACAGGGCGGGTGAAGCTTTCTTT.

Many counts were recorded for this clonotype. The chain links TRBV7-2 to TRBJ1-6, with D perhaps matching TRBD1 (5 bases). Germline CDR1 reads SGHTA; CDR2 reads FQGNSA. The CDR3 covers 15 residues. The V end was cut by 6 bases, the J end by 6 bases, with 15 bases between. This chain's CDR3 is CASSQGLGTNSPLHF. The CDR3 DNA is TGTGCCAGCAGTCAGGGCCTTGGGACTAATTCACCCCTCCACTTT.

The chain joins TRBV28 to TRBJ2-7; D not resolved. V was clipped by 7 bases and J by 2 bases, with 6 bases between them. Germline-derived CDR1 and CDR2 are MDHEN and SYDVKM. The CDR3 consists of 11 residues. CDR3 bases: TGTGCCAGCACCACCCCCTACGAGCAGTACTTC. Translation gives CASTTPYEQYF.

The rearrangement uses TRBV5-1 and TRBJ2-5; 11 positions agree with TRBD2. Germline values: CDR1 SGHRS, CDR2 YFSETQ. V trimming: 0 bases; J trimming: 1 base; junction bases outside the gene matches: 8. CDR3 size: 18 residues. The CDR3 region has the DNA TGCGCCAGCAGCTTGGCGCCCCTCGGGACTAGCGGCCAAGAGACCCAGTACTTC. As protein: CASSLAPLGTSGQETQYF.

This clonotype occurred many times. The genes are TRBV25-1 and TRBJ2-1, with 10 bases lining up with TRBD2. Germline loops: CDR1 MGHDK, CDR2 SYGVNS. The CDR3 runs 15 residues. After removal of 3 bases from V and 10 bases from J, the junction contained 9 bases not matched to a gene. This CDR3 is CASSDMSGGAVEQFF. The CDR3 DNA sequence: TGTGCCAGCAGTGATATGAGCGGGGGGGCCGTCGAGCAGTTCTTC.

The chain uses TRBV6-2 or TRBV6-3 and TRBJ2-3, with D hard to call. Trimming shortened V by 5 bases and J by 1 base, and 7 bases separated the two germline ends. Looked up from germline, CDR1 is MNHEY and CDR2 is SVGEGT. There are 13 residues in the CDR3. Written as DNA, the CDR3 is TGTGCCAGCAGTAACCACGGCACAGATACGCAGTATTTT. This encodes CASSNHGTDTQYF.

This clonotype was picked up many times. The chain is built from TRBV6-2 or TRBV6-3 and TRBJ2-5; 9 nucleotides line up with TRBD1. Germline V gives CDR1 MNHEY, CDR2 SVGEGT. The CDR3 length is 16 residues. V lost 2 bases to trimming and J lost 3 bases; unmatched junction nucleotides: 7. CDR3 sequence reads: CASSYGKGQGKETQYF. CDR3 in DNA: TGTGCCAGCAGTTACGGGAAGGGACAGGGTAAAGAGACCCAGTACTTC.

The chain combines TRBV29-1 with TRBJ2-7, with 9 nucleotides matching TRBD1. Germline CDR1 and CDR2: SQVTM and ANQGSEA. The ends lost 7 bases at V and 4 bases at J; junction bases unmatched: 8. CDR3 size: 13 residues. The CDR3: CSAWGQGSYEQYF. The CDR3 DNA reads as TGCAGCGCCTGGGGACAGGGTTCGTACGAGCAGTACTTC.

This clonotype was observed a handful of times. The V gene is TRBV24-1, the J gene TRBJ1-5; D gene uncertain. This CDR3 has 13 residues. Trimming left V 9 bases short and J 4 bases short, with 12 bases between. Germline V gene data show CDR1 as KGHDR and CDR2 as SFDVKD. The CDR3, as DNA: TGTGCCACCGCAGGCAACTCTAATCAGCCCCAGCATTTT. It translates to CATAGNSNQPQHF.

This clonotype was seen only a few times. The V call is TRBV20-1, the J call TRBJ1-5; D perhaps matches TRBD1 (6 bases). Germline V gives CDR1 DFQATT, CDR2 SNEGSKA (reference sequence). The CDR3 has 16 residues. Trimming removed 6 bases from V and 11 bases from J, with 29 bases in between. CDR3: CSASGDTGAVIMSQHF. CDR3 in DNA: TGCAGTGCCTCGGGGGACACCGGGGCGGTAATCATGTCCCAGCATTTT.

This clonotype was observed at least ten times. The rearrangement uses TRBV28 and TRBJ1-6, with 8 positions matching TRBD1. Germline values: CDR1 MDHEN, CDR2 SYDVKM. This CDR3 comprises 14 residues. Trimming cost V 8 bases and J 14 bases; bases outside gene matches: 14. DNA of the CDR3: TGTGCCAGCGTCCCGGGACAGGCGGGAGCAACCCTCCACTTT. Translating it yields CASVPGQAGATLHF. Variable domain in full (rest from reference TRBV28 and TRBJ1-6): DVKVTQSSRYLVKRTGEKVFLECVQDMDHENMFWYRQDPGLGLRLIYFSYDVKMKEKGDIPEGYSVSREKKERFSLILESASTNQTSMYLCASVPGQAGATLHFGNGTRLTVT.

This clonotype has just a few counts. This chain connects TRBV11-1 to TRBJ1-4; a possible D gene is TRBD1 (5 bases). The CDR3 loop spans 14 amino acids. The ends were cut back, 5 bases at V and 5 bases at J, with 12 bases in the middle. Germline lookup yields CDR1 SGHAT and CDR2 FQDESV (reference sequence). The CDR3 DNA reads as TGTGCCAGCAGCCCCGGGACGGCGAATGAAAAACTGTTTTTT. It is translated as CASSPGTANEKLFF.

Ten or more counts support this clonotype. This rearrangement joins TRBV11-2 to TRBJ2-1, with D unresolved. Germline assignment: CDR1 SGHAT and CDR2 FQNNGV. This CDR3 comprises 14 residues. Trimming removed 1 base at V and 12 bases at J, with 16 bases between. The CDR3 is CASSLVGKVSMQFF. The CDR3 DNA is TGTGCCAGCAGCTTAGTAGGGAAAGTCTCCATGCAGTTCTTC.

A few counts support this clonotype. This may stem from a read error, because a much larger clone lies one nucleotide away. The chain combines TRBV7-3 with TRBJ1-1; D gene unclear. V lost 4 bases and J 1 base, leaving 7 bases between the germline ends. Germline CDR1 is SGHTA and CDR2 is FQGTGA. The length of the CDR3 is 13 residues. The CDR3: CASSSGENTEAFF. The CDR3 DNA reads TGTGCCAGCAGCTCGGGAGAGAACACTGAAGCTTTCTTT.

This clonotype showed up just once. The junction departs from germline at one end; a sequencing error may be responsible. This rearrangement joins TRBV25-1 to TRBJ1-4; D possibly corresponds to TRBD1 (5 bases). CDR3 length: 15 amino acids. Germline loops: CDR1 MGHDK, CDR2 SYGVNS. As DNA, the CDR3 is TGTGCCAGCAGGCCACGTTCTGGTAGGGGAGAAAAACTGCTTTTT. Protein: CASRPRSGRGEKLLF. Full variable domain (missing parts from reference TRBV25-1 and TRBJ1-4): EADIYQTPRYLVIGTGKKITLECSQTMGHDKMYWYQQDPGMELHLIHYSYGVNSTEKGDLSSESTVSRIRTEHFPLTLESARPSHTSQYLCASRPRSGRGEKLLFGSGTQLSVL.

At least ten counts were recorded for this clonotype. DNA for the CDR3: TGTGCCAGCAGCTTAGGGGGGGGGGGGAGGAATGAGCAGTTCTTC. Residues: CASSLGGGGRNEQFF. The chain joins TRBV7-2 to TRBJ2-1, with 7 bases identical to TRBD2. V was clipped by 1 base and J by 7 bases; unmatched bases: 7. This CDR3 contains 15 residues. The germline CDR1 and CDR2 sequences are SGHTA and FQGNSA.